The 23 T cell receptor beta chains below all came from one sample that was sequenced in a study of blood T cell repertoires in COVID-19. Profiling relied on immunoSEQ multiplex PCR, and the TCRdb table lists in-frame clones only, not all of them. The table records almost 400,000 clones, 70% to 90% of them present only once. The material sequenced was PBMCs or T cells enriched from blood (not recorded which). The receptors were gathered from a young woman with acute COVID-19.

The CDR3 DNA reads as TGTGCCACCGAGTCTTATAGCAATCAGCCCCAGCATTTT. It is translated as CATESYSNQPQHF. V gene TRBV5-6 combines with J gene TRBJ1-5; D gene uncertain. The CDR3 sequence is 13 residues long. Germline lookup yields CDR1 SGHDT and CDR2 YYEEEE. Trimming pared 9 bases from V and 0 bases from J, leaving 10 bases between.

The chain joins TRBV30 to TRBJ2-6; unclear D gene. Germline CDR1 reads GTSNPN; CDR2 reads SVGIG (reference sequence). Trimming cost V 0 bases and J 2 bases, with 8 bases left between them. This CDR3 has 15 amino acids. Here the CDR3 reads CAWSVGDAGANVLTF. In DNA form, the CDR3 reads TGTGCCTGGAGTGTAGGAGATGCTGGGGCCAACGTCCTGACTTTC.

V is TRBV19 and J is TRBJ1-5, with D uncertain. The CDR3 runs 13 residues. Trimming pared 8 bases from V and 0 bases from J, leaving 8 bases between. The germline V gene has CDR1 LNHDA and CDR2 SQIVND (reference sequence). The CDR3 DNA sequence: TGTGCCAGTTCAGGATTTAGCAATCAGCCCCAGCATTTT. It codes for CASSGFSNQPQHF.

The CDR3 coding sequence is TGTGCCAGCAGCCTCAGGGCGGGGGAGCGACAAGCTAACTATGGCTACACCTTC. It is translated as CASSLRAGERQANYGYTF. This chain joins TRBV7-2 and TRBJ1-2; TRBD1 might be the D (5 bases). The CDR3 is made up of 18 amino acids. CDR1 and CDR2 from the germline V gene are SGHTA and FQGNSA. Trimming pared 5 bases from V and 0 bases from J, leaving 22 bases between.

The chain recombines TRBV11-2 with TRBJ2-5; TRBD1 aligns across 9 bases. V gave up 5 bases and J gave up 3 bases; unmatched junction bases: 4. The length of the CDR3 is 14 residues. From germline, CDR1 is SGHAT and CDR2 FQNNGV. The CDR3 DNA reads as TGTGCCAGCAGCGCCCGGACAGGGGAAGAGACCCAGTACTTC. Translation: CASSARTGEETQYF.

V and J are TRBV4-3 and TRBJ2-3, with unresolved D. The CDR3 extends over 14 amino acids. Per the germline V gene, CDR1 is LGHNA and CDR2 is YSLEER. The germline V and J ends were trimmed by 2 bases and 1 base, with 7 bases remaining between them. CDR3 coding DNA: TGCGCCAGCAGCCAATTTACTGGCACAGATACGCAGTATTTT. It specifies CASSQFTGTDTQYF.

The chain combines TRBV7-6 with TRBJ1-3; 10 nucleotides agree with TRBD1. This CDR3 spans 16 amino acids. CDR1 SGHVS and CDR2 FNYEAQ come from the germline V gene. Trimming took 5 bases from V and 0 from J; bases not matched to a gene: 4. CDR3 region: CASSLGTGASGNTIYF. The CDR3 nucleotides read TGTGCCAGCAGCCTCGGGACAGGGGCCTCTGGAAACACCATATATTTT. The full variable domain, completed using reference TRBV7-6 and TRBJ1-3, is GAGVSQSPRYKVTKRGQDVALRCDPISGHVSLYWYRQALGQGPEFLTYFNYEAQQDKSGLPNDRFSAERPEGSISTLTIQRTEQRDSAMYRCASSLGTGASGNTIYFGEGSWLTVV.

The rearrangement links TRBV19 to TRBJ1-5, with 10 bases fitting TRBD1. Losses at the gene ends were 3 bases for V and 6 bases for J; bases not matched to a gene: 5. The CDR3 contains 15 residues. Germline lookup yields CDR1 LNHDA and CDR2 SQIVND (reference sequence). The CDR3 region has the DNA TGTGCCAGTAGTATCGGGACAGGGGCCAGTCAGCCCCAGCATTTT. Encoded protein: CASSIGTGASQPQHF.

V is TRBV11-3 and J is TRBJ2-7; 9 bases are a match to TRBD1. With 5 bases clipped from V and 0 bases from J, the junction kept 5 bases outside the gene matches. This CDR3 contains 15 residues. CDR1 is SGHNT and CDR2 is YENEEA in the germline V gene. CDR3 residues: CASSPGTGISYEQYF. The CDR3 DNA reads TGTGCCAGCAGCCCTGGGACAGGGATCTCCTACGAGCAGTACTTC.

This chain links TRBV4-3 with TRBJ1-2, with TRBD1 as a possible D gene (5 bases). The CDR3 spans 16 residues. V was clipped by 0 bases and J by 4 bases, with 15 bases between them. Germline values: CDR1 LGHNA, CDR2 YSLEER. In DNA, the CDR3 is TGCGCCAGCAGCCAAGACCCGTATGGGCAGGGCTATGGCTACACCTTC. Translated, it gives CASSQDPYGQGYGYTF.

J is TRBJ1-1 and V is TRBV7-2; D might be TRBD1 (5 bases). V shed 5 bases and J shed 3 bases, with 16 bases lying between them. Per the germline V gene, CDR1 is SGHTA and CDR2 is FQGNSA. The CDR3 contains 15 residues. The CDR3 DNA reads as TGTGCCAGCAGCCTCTCCAGGGAGGGGTACACTGAAGCTTTCTTT. The encoded protein is CASSLSREGYTEAFF.

The chain combines TRBV20-1 with TRBJ2-1; the match to TRBD1 covers 7 bases. CDR1 DFQATT and CDR2 SNEGSKA come from the germline V gene (reference sequence). The CDR3 is made up of 14 amino acids. V was clipped by 3 bases and J by 3 bases; unmatched bases: 5. The CDR3 spells CSASRQGYYNEQFF. Written as DNA, the CDR3 is TGCAGTGCTAGTAGACAGGGATACTACAATGAGCAGTTCTTC.

The rearrangement joins TRBV15 to TRBJ1-1; perhaps TRBD1 as D (6 bases). There are 14 residues in the CDR3. The germline gives CDR1 LNHNV, CDR2 YYDKDF (reference sequence). V shed 4 bases and J shed 1 base, with 10 bases lying between them. CDR3 bases: TGTGCCACCAGCATAGGACAGTCGAACACTGAAGCTTTCTTT. Amino acids: CATSIGQSNTEAFF.

The chain combines TRBV18 with TRBJ1-1; D is ambiguous. There are 14 residues in the CDR3. Per germline, CDR1 KGHSH and CDR2 LQKENI. Trimming left V 6 bases short and J 3 bases short, with 14 bases between. This CDR3 is CASSPKSGYTEAFF. CDR3 bases: TGTGCCAGCTCTCCCAAGTCCGGTTACACTGAAGCTTTCTTT.

V gene TRBV19 combines with J gene TRBJ1-2; TRBD1 matches 9 bases. Germline values: CDR1 LNHDA, CDR2 SQIVND (reference sequence). V trimming: 9 bases; J trimming: 2 bases; junction bases outside the gene matches: 19. This CDR3 is built from 18 residues. This CDR3 reads CASQSPDRGQSWNYGYTF. In DNA, the CDR3 is TGTGCCAGCCAATCTCCGGACAGGGGCCAGAGCTGGAACTATGGCTACACCTTC.

V usage is TRBV25-1 and J usage is TRBJ2-1, with 12 bases identical to TRBD2. The CDR3 is 15 amino acids. V shed 8 bases and J 0 bases; nucleotides not matched to a gene: 2. Germline values: CDR1 MGHDK, CDR2 SYGVNS. The CDR3 bases are TGTGCCAGCTCGACTAGCGGGGGCTCCTACAATGAGCAGTTCTTC. Its translation is CASSTSGGSYNEQFF. The full variable domain, completed using reference TRBV25-1 and TRBJ2-1, is EADIYQTPRYLVIGTGKKITLECSQTMGHDKMYWYQQDPGMELHLIHYSYGVNSTEKGDLSSESTVSRIRTEHFPLTLESARPSHTSQYLCASSTSGGSYNEQFFGPGTRLTVL.

CDR3 amino acids: CASSLGGGQGSRSGELFF. The CDR3 DNA is TGTGCCAGCAGCTTAGGAGGAGGACAGGGGTCTCGAAGCGGGGAGCTGTTTTTT. This rearrangement joins TRBV7-9 to TRBJ2-2; the match to TRBD1 covers 9 bases. Per the germline V gene, CDR1 is SEHNR and CDR2 is FQNEAQ (reference sequence). CDR3 length: 18 amino acids. The V segment lost 1 base and the J segment 7 bases; nucleotides outside the gene matches: 13. The full variable domain, completed using reference TRBV7-9 and TRBJ2-2, is DTGVSQNPRHKITKRGQNVTFRCDPISEHNRLYWYRQTLGQGPEFLTYFQNEAQLEKSRLLSDRFSAERPKGSFSTLEIQRTEQGDSAMYLCASSLGGGQGSRSGELFFGEGSRLTVL.

This chain links TRBV10-1 with TRBJ1-5; 8 bases match TRBD1. Germline V lookup: CDR1 WNHNN, CDR2 SYGVQD (reference sequence). Trimming took 8 bases from V and 1 from J; bases not matched to a gene: 19. The CDR3 covers 19 residues. The CDR3 here is CASLPHPGQENESNQPQHF. The CDR3 DNA sequence: TGCGCCAGCCTCCCCCACCCGGGACAGGAGAATGAGAGCAATCAGCCCCAGCATTTT.

This rearrangement joins TRBV9 to TRBJ2-7, with D maybe TRBD1 (6 bases). V shed 3 bases and J shed 1 base, with 17 bases lying between them. The CDR3 has 16 amino acids. CDR1 is SGDLS and CDR2 is YYNGEE in the germline V gene. This CDR3 is CASSADPGTYSYEQYF. The CDR3 DNA is TGTGCCAGCAGCGCCGATCCGGGGACATATTCCTACGAGCAGTACTTC. Supplemented by reference TRBV9 and TRBJ2-7, the full variable domain reads DSGVTQTPKHLITATGQRVTLRCSPRSGDLSVYWYQQSLDQGLQFLIQYYNGEERAKGNILERFSAQQFPDLHSELNLSSLELGDSALYFCASSADPGTYSYEQYFGPGTRLTVT.

The chain couples TRBV30 to TRBJ2-1; the match to TRBD1 covers 8 bases. CDR1 GTSNPN and CDR2 SVGIG come from the germline V gene (reference sequence). Trimming removed 1 base from V and 9 bases from J; junction bases left unmatched: 5. This CDR3 is 13 amino acids long. The CDR3 region has the DNA TGTGCCTGGAGTGCTACAGGGGGTACTGAGCAGTTCTTC. It yields the protein CAWSATGGTEQFF.

The CDR3 DNA sequence: TGTGCCAGCTCACCCCAGAGACAGGGGACTAATGAAAAACTGTTTTTT. This sequence encodes CASSPQRQGTNEKLFF. The chain carries TRBV18 and TRBJ1-4, with 8 bases that match TRBD1. Germline CDR1 is KGHSH and CDR2 is LQKENI. Germline trimming cut 3 bases from V and 2 bases from J; bases unmatched to any gene: 5. The CDR3 totals 16 residues.

The chain couples TRBV2 to TRBJ2-7, with 11 bases identical to TRBD2. The CDR3 contains 14 residues. The V gene's germline CDR1 is SNHLY and CDR2 FYNNEI. The V segment lost 4 bases and the J segment 7 bases; nucleotides outside the gene matches: 6. The CDR3 nucleotides are TGTGCCAGCAGTGTAGCGGGGGGGCCGCGAGAGCAGTACTTC. It is translated as CASSVAGGPREQYF.

CDR3 sequence reads: CASRTSGLTTYEQYF. The CDR3 DNA sequence: TGTGCCAGCAGAACCTCTGGACTCACCACCTACGAGCAGTACTTC. V is TRBV6-5 and J is TRBJ2-7, with D tentatively TRBD2 (5 bases). In germline, CDR1 is MNHEY, CDR2 SVGAGI. This CDR3 region has 15 residues. With 6 bases removed from V and 2 bases from J, the gap between germline ends came to 17 bases.